One and the same sample provided the 27 T cell receptor beta chains below, sequenced in a study of human T cells and chemical hapten exposure. Time point indicated: patch test 2, 6 weeks after DPC sensitization. Treatment in this sample: therapeutic diphenylcyclopropenone sensitization with weekly scalp DPC. TCRdb processed the RACE reads anew with MiXCR; each CDR3 protein has one entry. This table has about 54,000 distinct CDR3 sequences, more than 9% appearing once. Specimen: whole blood, collected in connection with sensitization to the hapten diphenylcyclopropenone (DPC). These TCRs come from a woman between 45 and 65 years old with alopecia areata. Some clones in this sample may be carry-over from other donors' samples.

In its sample, this clonotype was seen many times. The genes are TRBV7-9 and TRBJ1-3, with D hard to call. Germline V gene data show CDR1 as SEHNR and CDR2 as FQNEAQ (reference sequence). V dropped 5 bases and J dropped 3 bases, with 14 bases sitting between them. This CDR3 contains 15 residues. The CDR3 sequence is CASSRPNELGNTIYF. The DNA for the CDR3 is TGTGCCAGCAGCCGTCCCAACGAACTTGGAAACACCATATATTTT.

J is TRBJ2-7 and V is TRBV5-1; 10 nucleotides align to TRBD1. Germline V gene data show CDR1 as SGHRS and CDR2 as YFSETQ. The CDR3 has 16 residues. With 0 bases clipped from V and 5 bases from J, the junction kept 8 bases outside the gene matches. The CDR3 coding sequence is TGCGCCAGCAGCTTGGGAGGGACAGGGGCCGTCCACGAGCAGTACTTC. Translating gives CASSLGGTGAVHEQYF.

A few counts support this clonotype. The genes are TRBV6-5 and TRBJ1-6; D gene unclear. CDR1 is MNHEY and CDR2 is SVGAGI in the germline V gene. The CDR3 is 14 residues long. Trimming shortened V by 0 bases and J by 9 bases, and 9 bases separated the two germline ends. CDR3: CASSYSRGSSPLHF. CDR3 nucleotide sequence: TGTGCCAGCAGTTACTCCCGTGGCAGTTCACCCCTCCACTTT.

CDR3 nucleotide sequence: TGTGCCATCAGTGACGACAGGAACTACGAGCAGTACTTC. Amino acid sequence: CAISDDRNYEQYF. The J gene is TRBJ2-7, the V gene TRBV10-3, with D perhaps matching TRBD1 (6 bases). The CDR3 consists of 13 residues. CDR1 is ENHRY and CDR2 is SYGVKD in the germline V gene. Trimming took off 3 bases at V and 3 bases at J, with 9 bases between the two ends.

Ten or more counts support this clonotype. The V gene is TRBV2, the J gene TRBJ1-6; D is uncertain. The CDR3 consists of 13 residues. In germline, CDR1 is SNHLY, CDR2 FYNNEI. Trimming took 7 bases from V and 7 from J, leaving 11 bases between them. Here the CDR3 reads CASTDLRNSPLHF. The CDR3 region has the DNA TGTGCCAGCACCGATCTACGGAATTCACCCCTCCACTTT.

Here the CDR3 DNA reads TGCGCCAGCAGCACGGGGGCGACCGGCCAACTCTCTGGAAACACCATATATTTT. Translation gives CASSTGATGQLSGNTIYF. The V gene is TRBV5-1, the J gene TRBJ1-3, with D maybe TRBD1 (6 bases). The CDR3 runs to 18 residues. CDR1 and CDR2 from the germline V gene are SGHRS and YFSETQ. Between the trimmed V and J ends, which lost 4 bases and 0 bases, there was a span of 20 bases.

This rearrangement joins TRBV6-2 or TRBV6-3 to TRBJ2-7, with D perhaps matching TRBD1 (6 bases). The CDR3 contains 15 residues. V dropped 7 bases and J dropped 2 bases, with 18 bases sitting between them. The germline V gene has CDR1 MNHEY and CDR2 SVGEGT. CDR3 region: CASNTQGAGAYEQYF. The CDR3, as DNA: TGTGCCAGCAATACACAGGGAGCAGGGGCCTACGAGCAGTACTTC.

This clonotype was detected many times. The chain employs TRBV7-9 and TRBJ1-5, with D hard to call. This CDR3 region has 13 residues. V was pared by 5 bases and J by 6 bases, with 11 bases between. Germline V gives CDR1 SEHNR, CDR2 FQNEAQ (reference sequence). Here the CDR3 DNA reads TGTGCCAGCAGCCGAGGACGGGGTCAGCCCCAGCATTTT. Translation: CASSRGRGQPQHF.

V and J are TRBV20-1 and TRBJ1-5, with 11 positions matching TRBD1. Per germline, CDR1 DFQATT and CDR2 SNEGSKA (reference sequence). The length of the CDR3 is 15 residues. Trimming took 5 bases from V and 7 from J; bases not matched to a gene: 10. The CDR3 sequence: CSAHPGTGGYQPQHF. The CDR3 coding sequence is TGCAGTGCTCATCCTGGGACAGGGGGATACCAGCCCCAGCATTTT.

The sample holds many counts of this clonotype. The V call is TRBV15, the J call TRBJ1-5; D ambiguous. Trimming shortened V by 5 bases and J by 10 bases, and 27 bases separated the two germline ends. This CDR3 is 17 amino acids long. Germline-derived CDR1 and CDR2 are LNHNV and YYDKDF (reference sequence). The CDR3 sequence is CATSGRTSGILINPQHF. The DNA for the CDR3 is TGTGCCACCAGCGGGCGGACGTCGGGGATCCTTATCAATCCCCAGCATTTT.

This clonotype has at least ten counts. The V gene is TRBV6-4, the J gene TRBJ1-1; tentative D call: TRBD1 (6 bases). This CDR3 is 14 amino acids long. Germline V CDR1 and CDR2: MRHNA, SNTAGT. The V gene lost 4 bases and the J gene lost 3 bases, with 12 bases spanning the gap. CDR3 sequence reads: CASSVKGEDTEAFF. The CDR3 DNA sequence: TGTGCCAGCAGTGTCAAGGGGGAGGACACTGAAGCTTTCTTT.

This clonotype was detected ten times or more. The chain is built from TRBV7-2 and TRBJ1-1; possible D gene TRBD1, 5 bases. CDR1 SGHTA and CDR2 FQGNSA come from the germline V gene. The CDR3 is 14 residues long. V lost 2 bases to trimming and J lost 1 base, with 8 bases between them. CDR3 residues: CASSLRQTNTEAFF. The DNA of the CDR3 is TGTGCCAGCAGCTTAAGACAGACGAACACTGAAGCTTTCTTT.

This clonotype was picked up many times. This chain connects TRBV6-4 to TRBJ2-3, with D uncertain. The CDR3 loop spans 14 amino acids. Germline CDR1 and CDR2: MRHNA and SNTAGT. V lost 2 bases to trimming and J lost 3 bases, with 9 bases between them. CDR3 DNA: TGTGCCAGCAGTGACCGGGCATCGACAGATACGCAGTATTTT. It codes for CASSDRASTDTQYF.

The table lists this clonotype with a few counts. This chain links TRBV15 with TRBJ2-5; D gene uncertain. V shed 8 bases and J shed 2 bases, with 18 bases lying between them. The CDR3 length is 15 residues. Germline CDR1 and CDR2: LNHNV and YYDKDF (reference sequence). CDR3 sequence: CATARMRTRQETQYF. The CDR3 DNA is TGTGCCACCGCCCGCATGAGGACCCGACAAGAGACCCAGTACTTC.

This sequence joins TRBV21-1 and TRBJ1-6. TRBV21-1 is a recognized pseudogene. The CDR3 extends over 14 amino acids. In DNA, the CDR3 is TGTGCCAGCGAGAGACAGTCCCCTAATTCACCCCTCCACTTT. It encodes CASERQSPNSPLHF.

The table lists this clonotype with many counts. CDR3 in amino acids: CATALWNEKLFF. The DNA of the CDR3 is TGTGCCACCGCTTTATGGAATGAAAAACTGTTTTTT. The chain joins TRBV28 to TRBJ1-4; no clear D. Germline lookup yields CDR1 MDHEN and CDR2 SYDVKM. This CDR3 has 12 residues. V was clipped by 10 bases and J by 5 bases, with 11 bases between them.

This clonotype is labeled as medium-sized. The V call is TRBV7-6, the J call TRBJ2-1, with TRBD2 as a possible D gene (5 bases). CDR1 SGHVS and CDR2 FNYEAQ come from the germline V gene. V was pared by 1 base and J by 3 bases, with 10 bases between. There are 15 residues in the CDR3. The CDR3 reads CASSLGGQRYNEQFF. The CDR3, as DNA: TGTGCCAGCAGCTTAGGAGGGCAACGCTACAATGAGCAGTTCTTC.

In this sample, this clonotype turned up many times. V and J are TRBV10-3 and TRBJ1-2; 7 positions agree with TRBD1. This CDR3 is 13 amino acids long. V lost 8 bases, J lost 2 bases, and 5 bases stayed unmatched. CDR1 is ENHRY and CDR2 is SYGVKD in the germline V gene. The CDR3 is CAISQGQNYGYTF. CDR3 nucleotide sequence: TGTGCCATCTCCCAGGGACAGAACTATGGCTACACCTTC.

The J gene is TRBJ2-7, the V gene TRBV6-5; 9 nucleotides align to TRBD1. The CDR3 is made up of 16 amino acids. The V gene's germline CDR1 is MNHEY and CDR2 SVGAGI. V dropped 5 bases and J dropped 7; count of bases not matched to a gene: 15. CDR3 in amino acids: CASSKLGTGNKVEQYF. The CDR3 coding sequence is TGTGCCAGCAGTAAACTCGGGACAGGGAATAAAGTGGAGCAGTACTTC.

There are many counts of this clonotype. V usage is TRBV7-2 and J usage is TRBJ1-2; 9 bases map to TRBD1. From germline, CDR1 is SGHTA and CDR2 FQGNSA. V was clipped by 0 bases and J by 7 bases; unmatched bases: 6. The CDR3 spans 15 residues. Written as DNA, the CDR3 is TGTGCCAGCAGCTTAGCTCCCCGGGACAGGGCTGGCTACACCTTC. It encodes CASSLAPRDRAGYTF.

In this sample, this clonotype turned up many times. The chain employs TRBV7-8 and TRBJ1-5; D is ambiguous. Germline loops: CDR1 SGHVS, CDR2 FQNEAQ. CDR3 length: 13 amino acids. V lost 5 bases, J lost 4 bases, and 9 bases lay in between. CDR3 region: CASSPSPNQPQHF. The CDR3 DNA sequence: TGTGCCAGCAGCCCCTCCCCGAATCAGCCCCAGCATTTT.

There are many counts of this clonotype. This sequence joins TRBV29-1 and TRBJ1-4, with D perhaps matching TRBD1 (6 bases). Trimming left V 3 bases short and J 8 bases short, with 13 bases between. In germline, CDR1 is SQVTM, CDR2 ANQGSEA. The CDR3 consists of 13 residues. CDR3 residues: CSVERGQGEKLFF. The CDR3 bases are TGCAGCGTTGAGCGGGGGCAGGGAGAAAAACTGTTTTTT.

This clonotype was seen repeatedly, ten times or more. The genes are TRBV6-2 or TRBV6-3 and TRBJ2-2, with a possible D match to TRBD2 (5 bases). V lost 7 bases to trimming and J lost 1 base, with 10 bases between them. Germline V gene lookup returns CDR1 MNHEY and CDR2 SVGEGT. There are 14 residues in the CDR3. The CDR3 sequence is CASTIGLNTGELFF. CDR3 DNA: TGTGCCAGCACCATAGGACTGAACACCGGGGAGCTGTTTTTT.

Turning to this clonotype: The final CDR3 position lacks the conserved phenylalanine or tryptophan, pointing to a likely read error. V and J are TRBV11-2 and TRBJ2-3; D unclear. Germline-derived CDR1 and CDR2 are SGHAT and FQNNGV. The length of the CDR3 is 14 residues. Trimming stripped 2 bases from V and 4 bases from J, with 10 bases between. The CDR3 DNA sequence: TGTGCCAGCAGCTTAAATGGTTACCCAGATACGCAGTATCTT. It specifies CASSLNGYPDTQYL.

This chain joins TRBV28 and TRBJ2-7, with D unclear. V was pared by 3 bases and J by 5 bases, with 8 bases between. CDR1 is MDHEN, CDR2 SYDVKM, per germline. The CDR3 totals 12 residues. CDR3 amino acids: CASSLLTHEQYF. CDR3 nucleotides: TGTGCCAGCAGTTTGCTAACCCACGAGCAGTACTTC.

This clonotype was recorded many times. The chain employs TRBV5-6 and TRBJ2-7, with D perhaps TRBD2 (7 bases). The germline V gene has CDR1 SGHDT and CDR2 YYEEEE. Trimming took off 1 base at V and 4 bases at J, with 21 bases between the two ends. This CDR3 comprises 17 residues. In nucleotides, the CDR3 is TGTGCCAGCAGCTTGTTGTCGGCGGGGGCTACCCCTTACGAGCAGTACTTC. Protein sequence: CASSLLSAGATPYEQYF.

This clonotype was detected ten times or more. The chain recombines TRBV5-1 with TRBJ2-1; possible D gene TRBD1, 5 bases. The CDR3 covers 15 residues. V was shortened by 2 bases and J by 7 bases, with 16 bases between the two germline ends. The germline V gene has CDR1 SGHRS and CDR2 YFSETQ. CDR3 residues: CASSFQGPYTNEQFF. Here the CDR3 DNA reads TGCGCCAGCAGCTTTCAGGGTCCATACACAAATGAGCAGTTCTTC.